This TCR beta chain stems from a study of T cells in Graves' hyperthyroidism and ophthalmopathy. Study information: Initial diagnosis, before any treatment, was when peripheral blood was collected. General study points: From stable hyperthyroidism, ophthalmopathy was separated by a 13 V-J model. Ophthalmopathy prediction by the model preceded onset by a median about 6 months.

Amplification of TCR beta CDR3 regions was performed using RNA transcripts as template. RT-PCR in the first round (using the HTBI primer set) targeted the TCR CDR3. Using its own MiXCR run on the multiplex PCR reads, TCRdb lists one record per CDR3 protein. Found here are a few hundred thousand distinct CDR3 sequences, roughly 25% of them singletons; the top ten hold roughly 70%. V shed 6 bases, J shed 5 bases, and the junction held 3 bases outside the gene matches. The CDR3 loop spans 14 amino acids. Germline V gene sequence: CDR1 MNHNS, CDR2 SASEGT. Concerning this clonotype itself: Its matching antigen is unknown.

Patients were aged 18 to 65, had disease duration under 2 months, and had newly diagnosed hyperthyroidism. The clonotype comes from a man aged 45-65 years with Graves' hyperthyroidism. The chain employs TRBV6-1 and TRBJ2-1; 11 bases match TRBD2. The specimen was blood. CDR3 sequence: CASRGLAGNNEQFF. The CDR3 DNA reads TGTGCCAGCAGAGGACTAGCGGGCAACAATGAGCAGTTCTTC.